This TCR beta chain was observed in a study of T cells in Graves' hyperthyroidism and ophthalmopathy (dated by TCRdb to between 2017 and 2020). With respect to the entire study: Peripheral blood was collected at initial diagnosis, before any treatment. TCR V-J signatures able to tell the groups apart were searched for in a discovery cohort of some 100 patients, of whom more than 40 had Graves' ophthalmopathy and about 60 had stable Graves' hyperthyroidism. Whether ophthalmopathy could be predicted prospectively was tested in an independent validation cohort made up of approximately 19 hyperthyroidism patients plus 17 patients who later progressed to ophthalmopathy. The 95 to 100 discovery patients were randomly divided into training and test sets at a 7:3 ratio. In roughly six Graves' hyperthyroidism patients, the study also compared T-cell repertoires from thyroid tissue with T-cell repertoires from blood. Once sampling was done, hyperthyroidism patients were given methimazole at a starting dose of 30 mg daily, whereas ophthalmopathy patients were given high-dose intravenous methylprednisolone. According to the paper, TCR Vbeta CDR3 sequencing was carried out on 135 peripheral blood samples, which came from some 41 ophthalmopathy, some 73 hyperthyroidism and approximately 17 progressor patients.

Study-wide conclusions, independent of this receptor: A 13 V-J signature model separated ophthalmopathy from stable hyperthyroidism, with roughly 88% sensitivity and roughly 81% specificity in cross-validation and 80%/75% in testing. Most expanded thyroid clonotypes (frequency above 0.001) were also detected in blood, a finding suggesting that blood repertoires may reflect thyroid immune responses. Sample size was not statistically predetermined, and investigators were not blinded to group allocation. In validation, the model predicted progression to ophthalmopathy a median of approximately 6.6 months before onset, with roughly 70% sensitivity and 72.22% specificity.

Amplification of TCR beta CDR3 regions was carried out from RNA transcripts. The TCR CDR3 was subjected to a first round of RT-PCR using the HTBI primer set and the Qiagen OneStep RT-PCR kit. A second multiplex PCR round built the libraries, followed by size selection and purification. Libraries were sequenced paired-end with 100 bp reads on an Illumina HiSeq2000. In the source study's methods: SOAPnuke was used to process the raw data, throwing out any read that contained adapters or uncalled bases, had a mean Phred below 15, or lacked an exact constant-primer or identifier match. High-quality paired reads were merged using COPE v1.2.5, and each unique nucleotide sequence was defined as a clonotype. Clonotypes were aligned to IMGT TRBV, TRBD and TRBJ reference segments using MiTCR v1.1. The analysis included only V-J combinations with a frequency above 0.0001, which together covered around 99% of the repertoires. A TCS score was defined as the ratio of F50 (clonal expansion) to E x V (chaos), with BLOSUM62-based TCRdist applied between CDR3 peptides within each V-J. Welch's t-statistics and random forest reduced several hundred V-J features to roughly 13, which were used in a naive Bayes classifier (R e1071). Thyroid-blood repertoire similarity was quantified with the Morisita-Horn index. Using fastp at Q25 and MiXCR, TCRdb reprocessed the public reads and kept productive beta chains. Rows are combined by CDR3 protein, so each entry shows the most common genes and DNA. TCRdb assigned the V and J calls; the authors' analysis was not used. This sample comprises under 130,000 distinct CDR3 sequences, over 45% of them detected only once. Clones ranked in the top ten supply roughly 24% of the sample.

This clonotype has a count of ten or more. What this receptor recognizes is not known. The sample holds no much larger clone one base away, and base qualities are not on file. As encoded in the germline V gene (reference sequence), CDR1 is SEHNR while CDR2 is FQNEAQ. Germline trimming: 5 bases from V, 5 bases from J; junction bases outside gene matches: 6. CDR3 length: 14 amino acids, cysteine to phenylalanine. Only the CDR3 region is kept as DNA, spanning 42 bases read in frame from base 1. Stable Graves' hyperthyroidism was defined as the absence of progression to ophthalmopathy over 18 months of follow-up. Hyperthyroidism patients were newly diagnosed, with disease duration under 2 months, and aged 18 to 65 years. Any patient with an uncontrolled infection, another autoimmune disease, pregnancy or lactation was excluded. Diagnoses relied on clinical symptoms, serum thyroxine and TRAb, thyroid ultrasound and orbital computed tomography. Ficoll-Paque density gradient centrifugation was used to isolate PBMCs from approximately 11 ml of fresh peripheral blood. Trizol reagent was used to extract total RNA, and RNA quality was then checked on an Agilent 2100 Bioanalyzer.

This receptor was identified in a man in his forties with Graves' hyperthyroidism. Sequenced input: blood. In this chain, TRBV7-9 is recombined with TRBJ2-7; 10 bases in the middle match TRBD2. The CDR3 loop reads CASSPRTSGHEQYF. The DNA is TGTGCCAGCAGCCCTCGGACTAGCGGCCACGAGCAGTACTTC.